This T cell receptor beta chain came from a study of cytomegalovirus exposure and HLA in healthy donors. V dropped 4 bases and J dropped 3; count of bases not matched to a gene: 8. The CDR3 runs to 15 residues. CDR1 LGHNA and CDR2 YNFKEQ come from the germline V gene. The PCR had 60 Vbeta and 13 Jbeta primers. Produced via immunoSEQ multiplex PCR; TCRdb's table is partial and in-frame only. The table lists some 130,000 clones, more than 65% of them singletons. The sample holds a few counts of this clone. What it binds is not known. Overall study findings and caveats: TCR beta chains associated with HLA were, in a later analysis, more clonally expanded than equally common others. The study labeled under 200 TCR beta chains cytomegalovirus-associated. Later analysis demonstrated an association between a missense DCLRE1C variant and TCR beta V- and J-gene trimming.

Likely unrecorded immune exposures existed in these nominally healthy donors. Sequenced: PBMCs. This TCR derives from a male donor in good health and CMV-seropositive. This sequence joins TRBV4-2 and TRBJ2-7; 8 bases fit TRBD2. The CDR3 loop is CASSPREGLVYEQYF. The CDR3 nucleotides read TGTGCCAGCAGCCCCCGGGAGGGCCTTGTCTACGAGCAGTACTTC.